The 25 T cell receptor beta chains presented below share a single source sample, sequenced in a study of cytotoxic CD8 clonotypes in ibrutinib-treated CLL. This table comes from immunoSEQ multiplex PCR, and its TCRdb copy is limited to in-frame clones, with some not included. Among about 140,000 clones, around 81% were seen once, and the ten largest hold 7.6%. The source material was PBMCs, sampled after 36 months of ibrutinib treatment. These receptors originate from a human donor with chronic lymphocytic leukemia.

The chain has TRBV19 and TRBJ1-4, with 7 bases fitting TRBD1. The CDR3 runs to 15 residues. With 4 bases clipped from V and 5 bases from J, the junction kept 7 bases outside the gene matches. Per germline, CDR1 LNHDA and CDR2 SQIVND (reference sequence). CDR3 bases: TGTGCCAGTAGTACTGGACAGGCGAAAAATGAAAAACTGTTTTTT. This codes for CASSTGQAKNEKLFF.

The chain links TRBV18 to TRBJ2-5; D might be TRBD1 or TRBD2, each matching 5 bases. CDR1 is KGHSH and CDR2 is LQKENI in the germline V gene. The germline V and J ends were trimmed by 4 bases and 4 bases, with 13 bases remaining between them. The CDR3 sequence is 14 residues long. The CDR3 coding sequence is TGTGCCAGCTCACTCCGGACTGGGGCAGAGACCCAGTACTTC. Its protein is CASSLRTGAETQYF.

V is TRBV7-9 and J is TRBJ1-4; 11 bases match TRBD1. With 0 bases clipped from V and 7 bases from J, the junction kept 7 bases outside the gene matches. This CDR3 is built from 17 residues. CDR1 SEHNR and CDR2 FQNEAQ come from the germline V gene (reference sequence). The chain's CDR3 is CASSLALIGTGGEKLFF. The CDR3 coding sequence is TGTGCCAGCAGCTTAGCGCTAATTGGGACAGGGGGTGAAAAACTGTTTTTT.

The chain is built from TRBV4-2 and TRBJ2-1; TRBD1 is a possible D gene (5 bases). The CDR3 runs 13 residues. V lost 0 bases and J lost 12, with 12 bases in between. Germline values: CDR1 LGHNA, CDR2 YNFKEQ. The CDR3, as DNA: TGTGCCAGCAGCCAAGAGGGCAGGGCCGTGCAGTTCTTC. It translates to CASSQEGRAVQFF.

This clone was counted a single time. V usage is TRBV5-1 and J usage is TRBJ2-5; D not resolved. Trimming pared 0 bases from V and 1 base from J, leaving 16 bases between. The V gene's germline CDR1 is SGHRS and CDR2 YFSETQ. The CDR3 is made up of 17 amino acids. The CDR3 DNA reads as TGCGCCAGCAGCTTGGCCCTCGATAGCTGGGGCCAAGAGACCCAGTACTTC. Translating it yields CASSLALDSWGQETQYF.

This clone appeared a few times. This rearrangement joins TRBV13 to TRBJ2-7; 7 bases fit TRBD1. V shed 2 bases, J shed 0 bases, and the junction held 4 bases outside the gene matches. Germline V lookup: CDR1 PRHDT, CDR2 FYEKMQ (reference sequence). The CDR3 length is 15 residues. DNA for the CDR3: TGTGCCAGCAGCTTAATGGGACAGACCTCCTACGAGCAGTACTTC. This codes for CASSLMGQTSYEQYF. The full variable domain, completed using reference TRBV13 and TRBJ2-7, is AAGVIQSPRHLIKEKRETATLKCYPIPRHDTVYWYQQGPGQDPQFLISFYEKMQSDKGSIPDRFSAQQFSDYHSELNMSSLELGDSALYFCASSLMGQTSYEQYFGPGTRLTVT.

The chain couples TRBV6-6 to TRBJ1-2; D not resolved. The CDR3 has 11 amino acids. V was pared by 8 bases and J by 4 bases, with 8 bases between. Germline V gene lookup returns CDR1 MNHNY and CDR2 SVGAGI (reference sequence). The DNA of the CDR3 is TGTGCCAGCCGGAAGGTCTATGGCTACACCTTC. Amino acid sequence: CASRKVYGYTF.

The chain recombines TRBV11-3 with TRBJ2-7; TRBD2 agrees at 13 bases. V lost 5 bases to trimming and J lost 3 bases; unmatched junction nucleotides: 4. This CDR3 contains 15 residues. Germline loops: CDR1 SGHNT, CDR2 YENEEA. In DNA, the CDR3 is TGTGCCAGCAGCACGGGACTAGCGGGATTCTACGAGCAGTACTTC. Protein: CASSTGLAGFYEQYF.

The chain joins TRBV7-6 to TRBJ2-7, with 9 bases matching TRBD2. This CDR3 comprises 14 residues. V was pared by 5 bases and J by 6 bases, with 8 bases of the junction left unmatched. In germline, CDR1 is SGHVS, CDR2 FNYEAQ. The CDR3: CASSPLAGEGEQYF. DNA of the CDR3: TGTGCCAGCAGCCCCTTAGCGGGAGAGGGCGAGCAGTACTTC.

Worth noting for this clone: A junction end diverges from the germline sequence, so it may reflect a read error. The chain carries TRBV5-1 and TRBJ2-1; TRBD2 matches at 8 bases. CDR1 and CDR2 (germline): SGHRS, YFSETQ. There are 14 residues in the CDR3. The CDR3 sequence: CASSLASGYSEQFF. CDR3 coding DNA: TGCGCCAGCAGCTTAGCTAGCGGGTACAGTGAGCAGTTCTTC.

The genes are TRBV10-2 and TRBJ1-3; D uncertain. The CDR3 is made up of 18 amino acids. Trimming stripped 4 bases from V and 1 base from J, with 20 bases between. Germline CDR1 is WSHSY and CDR2 is SAAADI. CDR3 residues: CASSVYDGGVGSGNTIYF. CDR3 coding DNA: TGCGCCAGCAGTGTTTATGACGGCGGCGTCGGGTCTGGAAACACCATATATTTT.

This clone showed up just a few times. This CDR3 is CASRRQGNSPLHF. Written as DNA, the CDR3 is TGTGCCAGTCGCCGCCAGGGGAATTCACCCCTCCACTTT. This chain uses TRBV7-6 with TRBJ1-6; D might be TRBD1 (6 bases). V was cut by 9 bases and J by 7 bases, with 13 bases left in between. CDR3 length: 13 residues. Germline loops: CDR1 SGHVS, CDR2 FNYEAQ.

The chain joins TRBV29-1 to TRBJ2-6, with D unresolved. From germline, CDR1 is SQVTM and CDR2 ANQGSEA. The V end lost 6 bases, the J end lost 2 bases, and 14 bases lay between the germline ends. This CDR3 has 15 amino acids. CDR3 sequence (DNA): TGCAGCGTCACCCTGGTCGATACTGGGGCCAACGTCCTGACTTTC. Its protein is CSVTLVDTGANVLTF.

The rearrangement links TRBV29-1 to TRBJ2-3; D tentatively fits TRBD1 or TRBD2 (5 bases each). The germline V gene encodes CDR1 SQVTM and CDR2 ANQGSEA. The CDR3 extends over 14 amino acids. Deletions cut 6 bases from V and 0 bases from J, with 13 bases between. The CDR3 spells CSVRADTSTDTQYF. CDR3 in DNA: TGCAGCGTGAGAGCGGACACGAGCACAGATACGCAGTATTTT.

This chain joins TRBV5-8 and TRBJ2-3; 11 positions match TRBD2. This CDR3 spans 17 amino acids. V lost 0 bases and J lost 4; bases outside the gene matches: 7. CDR1 is SGHTS and CDR2 is YDEGEE in the germline V gene. In DNA form, the CDR3 reads TGTGCCAGCAGCTTGGGACAGACTAGCGGGGTGTCAGATACGCAGTATTTT. Translation gives CASSLGQTSGVSDTQYF. Full variable domain (missing parts from reference TRBV5-8 and TRBJ2-3): EAGVTQSPTHLIKTRGQQATLRCSPISGHTSVYWYQQALGLGLQFLLWYDEGEERNRGNFPPRFSGRQFPNYSSELNVNALELEDSALYLCASSLGQTSGVSDTQYFGPGTRLTVL.

The chain employs TRBV6-5 and TRBJ2-2; maybe TRBD1 (5 bases). The CDR3 length is 14 residues. V was clipped by 6 bases and J by 6 bases, with 14 bases between them. Germline lookup yields CDR1 MNHEY and CDR2 SVGAGI. The CDR3 sequence is CASRADQGPGELFF. CDR3 coding DNA: TGTGCCAGCAGGGCCGATCAGGGTCCCGGGGAGCTGTTTTTT.

CDR3: CASSTTGRFYEQYF. CDR3 coding DNA: TGTGCCAGCAGCACCACCGGACGGTTCTACGAGCAGTACTTC. V and J are TRBV11-3 and TRBJ2-7; D gene uncertain. V was cut by 5 bases and J by 3 bases, with 14 bases left in between. The CDR3 runs 14 residues. CDR1 is SGHNT and CDR2 is YENEEA in the germline V gene.

This clone was picked up one time. The CDR3 coding sequence is TGTGCCAGCTCACGCGCCGGGGTGGATCAGCCCCAGCATTTT. It is translated as CASSRAGVDQPQHF. The genes are TRBV18 and TRBJ1-5, with unresolved D. This CDR3 spans 14 amino acids. CDR1 KGHSH and CDR2 LQKENI come from the germline V gene. The V and J ends lost 4 bases and 5 bases respectively, with 12 bases between them.

The chain recombines TRBV2 with TRBJ1-1; 11 nucleotides agree with TRBD1. The V gene end was trimmed by 7 bases and the J gene end by 7 bases; junction bases not matched to a gene: 5. Germline values: CDR1 SNHLY, CDR2 FYNNEI. The CDR3 length is 13 residues. The CDR3 reads CASTGQGASEAFF. The DNA for the CDR3 is TGTGCCAGCACCGGACAGGGGGCTAGTGAAGCTTTCTTT.

This chain connects TRBV6-5 to TRBJ2-6; D is unclear. The CDR3 totals 10 residues. From germline, CDR1 is MNHEY and CDR2 SVGAGI. The V gene lost 11 bases and the J gene lost 2 bases, with 1 base spanning the gap. DNA for the CDR3: TGTGCCCCTGGGGCCAACGTCCTGACTTTC. As protein: CAPGANVLTF.

V and J are TRBV27 and TRBJ1-4, with TRBD1 identical over 7 bases. The V gene's germline CDR1 is MNHEY and CDR2 SMNVEV (reference sequence). V lost 0 bases, J lost 5 bases, and 9 bases stayed unmatched. The CDR3 runs 17 residues. CDR3 DNA sequence: TGTGCCAGCAGTTTATCGCCGGAGGGGGCATCGAATGAAAAACTGTTTTTT. Protein sequence: CASSLSPEGASNEKLFF. The variable domain in full, with the rest retrieved from reference TRBV27 and TRBJ1-4, is EAQVTQNPRYLITVTGKKLTVTCSQNMNHEYMSWYRQDPGLGLRQIYYSMNVEVTDKGDVPEGYKVSRKEKRNFPLILESPSPNQTSLYFCASSLSPEGASNEKLFFGSGTQLSVL.

The chain links TRBV18 to TRBJ2-2; 9 bases are a match to TRBD1. The V and J ends lost 3 bases and 5 bases, in that order; junction bases with no gene match: 7. This CDR3 is 16 amino acids long. Germline V gene sequence: CDR1 KGHSH, CDR2 LQKENI. CDR3 sequence: CASSPRDRVGTGELFF. CDR3 in DNA: TGTGCCAGCTCACCGAGGGACAGGGTTGGAACCGGGGAGCTGTTTTTT.

The chain couples TRBV2 to TRBJ2-3, with TRBD1 matching over 9 bases. The CDR3 is 16 residues long. Germline V gives CDR1 SNHLY, CDR2 FYNNEI. Trimming cost V 1 base and J 6 bases; bases outside gene matches: 8. The DNA for the CDR3 is TGTGCCAGCAGTGAAGTTTTGGGGACAGGGTTTGATACGCAGTATTTT. Its protein product is CASSEVLGTGFDTQYF.

The rearrangement links TRBV6-4 to TRBJ2-6; D could derive from TRBD1 or TRBD2 (5 bases each). The CDR3 totals 15 residues. The germline V and J ends were trimmed by 2 bases and 3 bases, with 8 bases remaining between them. From germline, CDR1 is MRHNA and CDR2 SNTAGT. CDR3 region: CASSDGGSGANVLTF. In nucleotides, the CDR3 is TGTGCCAGCAGTGACGGGGGTAGTGGGGCCAACGTCCTGACTTTC.

V gene TRBV18 combines with J gene TRBJ1-4; possible D gene TRBD1, 5 bases. V dropped 6 bases and J dropped 7 bases, with 9 bases sitting between them. Germline V lookup: CDR1 KGHSH, CDR2 LQKENI. The CDR3 sequence is 12 residues long. This CDR3 is CASSSTGEKLFF. For the CDR3, the DNA is TGTGCCAGCTCGTCAACAGGTGAAAAACTGTTTTTT.